This TCR beta chain was captured by sequencing in a study of post-analysis software for immune sequencing data. Study summary: Secondary progressive, relapsing-remitting and progressive-relapsing multiple sclerosis were among the included disease courses. General study points: Strong co-clustering by F measure was evident for samples that had been prepared in the same batch. Among a handful of TRBV segments more frequent in patients than controls were TRBV5-6, TRBV5-1 and TRBV20-1. Comparison with controls showed significantly lower normalized Chao1 diversity in multiple sclerosis patients.

This clonotype was detected only once. What it recognizes is unknown. V gave up 4 bases and J gave up 5 bases; unmatched junction bases: 9. Looked up from germline, CDR1 is DFQATT and CDR2 is SNEGSKA (reference sequence). The CDR3 length is 15 residues. Prepared libraries of TCR beta cDNA carried unique molecular identifiers. TCRdb redid the calling of the PCR reads with MiXCR, one entry per CDR3 protein. The data show roughly 730,000 distinct CDR3 sequences, 30% seen once. This TCR derives from a girl between 5 and 17 years old with multiple sclerosis. The sample comprised blood. V usage is TRBV20-1 and J usage is TRBJ2-1; 9 bases fit TRBD2. CDR3 in DNA: TGCAGTGCTACGAGGACTAGCGCGACCCACAATGAGCAGTTCTTC. As protein: CSATRTSATHNEQFF.